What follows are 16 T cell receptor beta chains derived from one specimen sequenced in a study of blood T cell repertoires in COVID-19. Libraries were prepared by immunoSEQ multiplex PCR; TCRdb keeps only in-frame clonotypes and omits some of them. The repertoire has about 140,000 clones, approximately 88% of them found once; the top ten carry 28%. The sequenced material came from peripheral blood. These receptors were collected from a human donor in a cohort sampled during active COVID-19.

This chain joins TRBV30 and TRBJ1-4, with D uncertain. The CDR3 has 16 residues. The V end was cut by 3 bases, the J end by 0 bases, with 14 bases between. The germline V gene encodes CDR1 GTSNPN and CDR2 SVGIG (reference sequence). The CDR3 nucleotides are TGTGCCTGGAGGTTTGGGAGAGTCCCAACTAATGAAAAACTGTTTTTT. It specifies CAWRFGRVPTNEKLFF.

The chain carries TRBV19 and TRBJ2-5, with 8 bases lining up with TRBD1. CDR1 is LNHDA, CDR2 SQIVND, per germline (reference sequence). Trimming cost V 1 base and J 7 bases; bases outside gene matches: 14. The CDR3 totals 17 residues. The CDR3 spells CASSIAGAGGGVGTQYF. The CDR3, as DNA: TGTGCCAGTAGTATAGCGGGGGCAGGGGGCGGCGTGGGGACCCAGTACTTC.

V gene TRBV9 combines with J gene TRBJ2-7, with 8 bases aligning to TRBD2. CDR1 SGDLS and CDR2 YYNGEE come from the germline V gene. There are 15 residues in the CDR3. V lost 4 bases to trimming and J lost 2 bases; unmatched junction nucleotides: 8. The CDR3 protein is CASSPTAGATYEQYF. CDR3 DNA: TGTGCCAGCAGCCCCACAGCGGGGGCCACCTACGAGCAGTACTTC.

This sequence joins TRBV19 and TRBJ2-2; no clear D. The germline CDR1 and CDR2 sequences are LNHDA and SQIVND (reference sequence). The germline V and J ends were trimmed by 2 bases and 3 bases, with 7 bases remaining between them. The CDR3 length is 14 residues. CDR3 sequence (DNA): TGTGCCAGTAGTATACAGGTGGACACCGGGGAGCTGTTTTTT. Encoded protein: CASSIQVDTGELFF.

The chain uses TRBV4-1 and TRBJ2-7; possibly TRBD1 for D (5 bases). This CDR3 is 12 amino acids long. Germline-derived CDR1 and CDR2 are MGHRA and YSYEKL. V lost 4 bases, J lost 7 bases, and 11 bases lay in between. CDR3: CASSRQFGEQYF. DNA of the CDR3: TGCGCCAGCAGCCGACAGTTTGGGGAGCAGTACTTC.

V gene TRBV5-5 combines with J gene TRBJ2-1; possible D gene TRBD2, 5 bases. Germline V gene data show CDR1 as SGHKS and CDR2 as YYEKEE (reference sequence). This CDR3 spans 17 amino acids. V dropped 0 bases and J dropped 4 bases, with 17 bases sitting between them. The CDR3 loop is CASSLVSGSGLYNEQFF. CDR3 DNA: TGTGCCAGCAGCTTGGTTTCGGGGTCGGGTCTTTACAATGAGCAGTTCTTC.

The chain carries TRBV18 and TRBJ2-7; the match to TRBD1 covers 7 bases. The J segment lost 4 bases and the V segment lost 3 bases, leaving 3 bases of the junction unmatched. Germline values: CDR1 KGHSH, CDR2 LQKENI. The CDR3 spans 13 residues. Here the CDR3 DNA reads TGTGCCAGCTCACCTAGGGGGCCTTACGAGCAGTACTTC. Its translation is CASSPRGPYEQYF.

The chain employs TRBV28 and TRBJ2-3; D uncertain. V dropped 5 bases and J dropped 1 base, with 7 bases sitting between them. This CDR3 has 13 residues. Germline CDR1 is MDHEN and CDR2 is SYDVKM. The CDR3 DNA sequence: TGTGCCAGCAGTGGTACAGGCACAGATACGCAGTATTTT. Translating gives CASSGTGTDTQYF.

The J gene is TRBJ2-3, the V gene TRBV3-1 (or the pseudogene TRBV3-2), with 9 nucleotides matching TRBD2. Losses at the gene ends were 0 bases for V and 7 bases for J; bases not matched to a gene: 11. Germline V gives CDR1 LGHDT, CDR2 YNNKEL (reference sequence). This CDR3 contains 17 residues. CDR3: CASSQDSIAGGRYTQYF. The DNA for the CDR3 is TGTGCCAGCAGCCAAGATTCAATTGCGGGGGGGCGATATACGCAGTATTTT.

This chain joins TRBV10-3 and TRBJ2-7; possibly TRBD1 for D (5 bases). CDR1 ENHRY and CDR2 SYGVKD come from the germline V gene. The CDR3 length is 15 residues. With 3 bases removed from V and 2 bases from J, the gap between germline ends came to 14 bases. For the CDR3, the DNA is TGTGCCATCAGTGACCTCCCAGGGTTCCCCTACGAGCAGTACTTC. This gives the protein CAISDLPGFPYEQYF.

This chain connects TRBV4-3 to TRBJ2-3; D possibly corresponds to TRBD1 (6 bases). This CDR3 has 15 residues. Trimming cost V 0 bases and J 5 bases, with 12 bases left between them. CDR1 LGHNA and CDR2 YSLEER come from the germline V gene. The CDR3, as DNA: TGCGCCAGCAGCCAAGATTCCAAGGGGGTAGATACGCAGTATTTT. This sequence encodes CASSQDSKGVDTQYF.

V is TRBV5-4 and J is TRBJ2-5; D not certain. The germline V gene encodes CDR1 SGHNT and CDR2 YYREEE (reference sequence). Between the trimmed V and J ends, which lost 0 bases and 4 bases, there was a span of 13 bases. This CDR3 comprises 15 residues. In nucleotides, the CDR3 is TGTGCCAGCAGCTTGGTGGGCAGAAGGTCAGAGACCCAGTACTTC. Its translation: CASSLVGRRSETQYF.

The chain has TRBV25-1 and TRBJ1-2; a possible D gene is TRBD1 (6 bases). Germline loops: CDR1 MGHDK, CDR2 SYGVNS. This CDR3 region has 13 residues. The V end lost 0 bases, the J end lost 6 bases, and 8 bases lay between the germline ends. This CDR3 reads CASSEYRDNGYTF. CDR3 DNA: TGTGCCAGCAGTGAATATAGGGACAATGGCTACACCTTC.

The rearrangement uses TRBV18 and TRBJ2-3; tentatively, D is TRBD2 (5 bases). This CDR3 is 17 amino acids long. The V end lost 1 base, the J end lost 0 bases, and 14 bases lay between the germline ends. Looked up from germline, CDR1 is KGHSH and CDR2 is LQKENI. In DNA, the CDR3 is TGTGCCAGCTCACCACGCGGGCAGGCCTCTAGCACAGATACGCAGTATTTT. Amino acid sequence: CASSPRGQASSTDTQYF.

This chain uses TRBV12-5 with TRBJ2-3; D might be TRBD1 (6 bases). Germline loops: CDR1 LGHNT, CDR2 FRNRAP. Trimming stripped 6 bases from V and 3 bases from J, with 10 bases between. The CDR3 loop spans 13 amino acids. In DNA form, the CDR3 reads TGTGCTAGTGGACCTACAGGGACAGATACGCAGTATTTT. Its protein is CASGPTGTDTQYF.

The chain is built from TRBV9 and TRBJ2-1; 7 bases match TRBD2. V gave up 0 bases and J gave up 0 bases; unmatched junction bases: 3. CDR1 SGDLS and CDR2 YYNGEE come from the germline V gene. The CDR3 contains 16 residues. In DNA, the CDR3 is TGTGCCAGCAGCGTAGATAGCGGGTTCTCCTACAATGAGCAGTTCTTC. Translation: CASSVDSGFSYNEQFF. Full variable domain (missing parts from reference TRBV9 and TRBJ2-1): DSGVTQTPKHLITATGQRVTLRCSPRSGDLSVYWYQQSLDQGLQFLIQYYNGEERAKGNILERFSAQQFPDLHSELNLSSLELGDSALYFCASSVDSGFSYNEQFFGPGTRLTVL.